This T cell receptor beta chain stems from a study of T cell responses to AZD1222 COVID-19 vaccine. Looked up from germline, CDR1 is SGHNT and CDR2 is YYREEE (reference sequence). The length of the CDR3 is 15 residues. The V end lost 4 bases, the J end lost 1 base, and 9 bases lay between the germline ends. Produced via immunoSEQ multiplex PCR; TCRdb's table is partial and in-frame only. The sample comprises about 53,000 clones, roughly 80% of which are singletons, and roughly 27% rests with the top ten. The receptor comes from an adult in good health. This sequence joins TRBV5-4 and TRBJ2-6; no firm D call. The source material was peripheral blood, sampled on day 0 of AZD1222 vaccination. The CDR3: CASSTKSSGANVLTF. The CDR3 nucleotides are TGTGCCAGCAGCACAAAGTCATCTGGGGCCAACGTCCTGACTTTC.